This T cell receptor beta chain was obtained from a study of CD8+ T cells in alopecia areata. Study outcomes and limitations: Sequences from scalp samples also cover resident alphabeta T cells of normal skin. Affected scalp, especially in alopecia totalis/universalis, had a higher clonality than normal scalp did. TCR sharing across patients was less clear than in mice, possibly HLA-related.

The V end was cut by 5 bases, the J end by 4 bases, with 11 bases between. There are 13 residues in the CDR3. Germline V gene lookup returns CDR1 SQVTM and CDR2 ANQGSEA. This clone showed up just a few times. No antigen is known for it. Isolation of CD4+ and CD8+ T cells from PBMCs was achieved by sorting. It was cDNA, reverse transcribed from extracted RNA, that served as the sequencing template. TCRdb keeps only in-frame clones here, not all; method: immunoSEQ multiplex PCR. The sample has about 140,000 clones; approximately 65% are singletons. Sequencing was carried out using CD8+ T cells sorted from blood. This receptor was taken from a human donor in good health. The chain is built from TRBV29-1 and TRBJ2-2; D may match TRBD1 or TRBD2 (5 bases each). Written as DNA, the CDR3 is TGCAGCGTTTTGTGGGACGTCACCGGGGAGCTGTTTTTT. Its protein product is CSVLWDVTGELFF.